The source of this T cell receptor beta chain is a study of technical replicates of blood from a few donors. V lost 5 bases and J lost 6, with 7 bases in between. The CDR3 length is 11 residues. CDR1 GTSNPN and CDR2 SVGIG come from the germline V gene (reference sequence). Profiled with immunoSEQ multiplex PCR; TCRdb holds only in-frame clones, not every one. Of roughly 76,000 clones listed, 86% are singletons. Sequenced input: PBMCs. The receptor was derived from a human donor in good health. Some clones in this sample may be carry-over from other donors' samples. This rearrangement joins TRBV30 to TRBJ2-2, with D uncertain. CDR3 region: CAWGNAGELFF. CDR3 bases: TGTGCCTGGGGCAACGCCGGGGAGCTGTTTTTT.